This T cell receptor beta chain was recorded in a study of cytomegalovirus exposure and HLA in healthy donors. CDR3 length: 15 amino acids. The trim removed 5 bases at V and 0 bases at J, leaving 6 bases unmatched. Germline values: CDR1 MDHEN, CDR2 SYDVKM. PCR was performed using 60 Vbeta and 13 Jbeta primers. Here immunoSEQ multiplex PCR was the method, and the copy in TCRdb shows in-frame clones only, minus some. Altogether 130,000 to 150,000 clones are present, 65% to 75% being singletons, with the ten largest covering approximately 4.2%. In this sample, this clone turned up once. Input material: PBMCs. The receptor comes from a man aged 60-69 years in good health and CMV-seronegative. The chain is built from TRBV28 and TRBJ2-7; 8 bases line up with TRBD2. The CDR3 here is CASSAGAGDSYEQYF. The CDR3 DNA follows: TGTGCCAGCAGTGCCGGAGCGGGGGACTCCTACGAGCAGTACTTC.